This T cell receptor (beta chain) stems from a study of blood T cell repertoires in COVID-19. The CDR3 loop spans 16 amino acids. The germline CDR1 and CDR2 sequences are PRHDT and FYEKMQ (reference sequence). With V trimmed by 6 bases and J by 4 bases, 11 bases remained unmatched. As handled by the study authors: The authors estimated nucleated cell counts from reference gene primer amplification. Measured with immunoSEQ multiplex PCR; TCRdb has only the in-frame clones, and not every one. That table is the source of V, J and clone size, and D and trimming were worked out from the DNA. The top ten clones hold about 6.9% of a sample with some 270,000 clones, about 85% of them seen once.

The chain employs TRBV13 and TRBJ1-4, with 7 bases fitting TRBD1. Sequencing was carried out using PBMCs or T cells enriched from blood (not recorded which). The source of this sequence is a woman aged 45-65 years who had been exposed to COVID-19. CDR3 sequence (DNA): TGTGCCAGCAGACAAAGGGGTACAGGGGATAATGAAAAACTGTTTTTT. Translating gives CASRQRGTGDNEKLFF.